Following are 22 T cell receptor beta chains from one sample sequenced in a study of T-cell memory formation after mild COVID-19. A single record per CDR3 protein comes from TCRdb applying MiXCR to the 5' RACE reads. In the table there are roughly 190,000 distinct CDR3 sequences, approximately 16% of which are singletons. The sample comprised PBMCs or a T cell subset sorted from them (not recorded which). The receptors originated from an adult woman who had mild COVID-19 (a few samples of this study predate the infection). Cell type and time point are not known.

The chain joins TRBV4-1 to TRBJ1-2, with TRBD1 identical over 12 bases. CDR3 length: 14 amino acids. The germline V gene encodes CDR1 MGHRA and CDR2 YSYEKL. V was clipped by 3 bases and J by 6 bases; unmatched bases: 2. CDR3 residues: CASSQGQGANGYTF. In DNA form, the CDR3 reads TGCGCCAGCAGCCAGGGACAGGGGGCTAATGGCTACACCTTC.

This CDR3 reads CASSLIPASYEQYF. CDR3 bases: TGTGCCAGCTCCCTCATACCCGCATCCTACGAGCAGTACTTC. V and J are TRBV18 and TRBJ2-7; D unresolved. The germline CDR1 and CDR2 sequences are KGHSH and LQKENI. V was clipped by 6 bases and J by 1 base, with 13 bases between them. CDR3 size: 14 residues.

The J gene is TRBJ2-7, the V gene TRBV12-3 or TRBV12-4; TRBD2 aligns across 10 bases. J gave up 6 bases and V 6 bases, and 14 bases lay outside the gene matches. There are 16 residues in the CDR3. The CDR3 protein is CASSGVLASGSFEQYF. The CDR3 nucleotides read TGTGCCAGCAGCGGGGTGTTGGCTAGCGGGAGTTTCGAGCAGTACTTC.

This rearrangement joins TRBV18 to TRBJ2-7, with D maybe TRBD2 (6 bases). The length of the CDR3 is 13 residues. From germline, CDR1 is KGHSH and CDR2 LQKENI. The V and J ends lost 5 bases and 0 bases respectively, with 8 bases between them. The CDR3 reads CASSAGHSYEQYF. Here the CDR3 DNA reads TGTGCCAGCTCAGCGGGGCACTCCTACGAGCAGTACTTC. Full variable domain (remainder filled in from reference TRBV18 and TRBJ2-7): NAGVMQNPRHLVRRRGQEARLRCSPMKGHSHVYWYRQLPEEGLKFMVYLQKENIIDESGMPKERFSAEFPKEGPSILRIQQVVRGDSAAYFCASSAGHSYEQYFGPGTRLTVT.

The V and J genes are TRBV4-1 and TRBJ1-2, with 8 positions matching TRBD1. CDR3 length: 16 residues. V trimming: 4 bases; J trimming: 4 bases; junction bases outside the gene matches: 11. Germline V gene data show CDR1 as MGHRA and CDR2 as YSYEKL. In DNA form, the CDR3 reads TGCGCCAGCAGCCCCTCCGGGACAGGATTACTCTATGGCTACACCTTC. Translation gives CASSPSGTGLLYGYTF.

The chain links TRBV6-5 to TRBJ1-4; D might be TRBD1 (6 bases). Germline-derived CDR1 and CDR2 are MNHEY and SVGAGI. V was pared by 6 bases and J by 7 bases, with 15 bases between. The CDR3 is made up of 14 amino acids. The CDR3 reads CASRGGLWVEKLFF. The CDR3 bases are TGTGCCAGCAGAGGGGGGCTTTGGGTTGAAAAACTGTTTTTT.

This rearrangement joins TRBV4-2 to TRBJ2-7; D not certain. Between the trimmed V and J ends, which lost 0 bases and 1 base, there was a span of 4 bases. The CDR3 has 13 residues. Germline CDR1 and CDR2: LGHNA and YNFKEQ. This CDR3 is CASSQDWSYEQYF. CDR3 bases: TGTGCCAGCAGCCAAGATTGGTCCTACGAGCAGTACTTC.

The rearrangement uses TRBV6-1 and TRBJ1-1; TRBD1 matches at 9 bases. Unmatched junction bases numbered 10, after V lost 7 bases and J lost 1 base. The CDR3 is 16 amino acids. CDR1 MNHNS and CDR2 SASEGT come from the germline V gene. In DNA, the CDR3 is TGTGCCAGCAACGCTCTAGGACAGGGGACGAACACTGAAGCTTTCTTT. Translating gives CASNALGQGTNTEAFF.

The chain employs TRBV2 and TRBJ1-3, with 10 bases fitting TRBD1. CDR3 length equals 13 residues. Germline CDR1 SNHLY, CDR2 FYNNEI. Losses at the gene ends were 6 bases for V and 7 bases for J; bases not matched to a gene: 3. The CDR3 here is CASRDRGRNTIYF. The DNA for the CDR3 is TGTGCCAGCAGGGACAGGGGGAGGAACACCATATATTTT.

A few counts support this clonotype. CDR3 in amino acids: CASSWAGQGSSETQYF. Here the CDR3 DNA reads TGTGCCAGCAGCTGGGCGGGACAGGGGTCATCGGAGACCCAGTACTTC. The V gene is TRBV5-5, the J gene TRBJ2-5; 10 bases fit TRBD1. V lost 3 bases, J lost 5 bases, and 10 bases stayed unmatched. Germline assignment: CDR1 SGHKS and CDR2 YYEKEE (reference sequence). This CDR3 spans 16 amino acids.

The chain recombines TRBV2 with TRBJ2-7; D perhaps matches TRBD1 (5 bases). The V gene's germline CDR1 is SNHLY and CDR2 FYNNEI. The CDR3 covers 15 residues. Trimming removed 8 bases at V and 1 base at J, with 18 bases between. In nucleotides, the CDR3 is TGTGCCAGCGGGCCCCCCAGGGTAAGGTCCTACGAGCAGTACTTC. Translating it yields CASGPPRVRSYEQYF.

The chain uses TRBV7-2 and TRBJ2-1; D is possibly TRBD1 (5 bases). The CDR3 has 15 residues. The V and J ends lost 4 bases and 6 bases respectively, with 16 bases between them. CDR1 is SGHTA, CDR2 FQGNSA, per germline. The DNA of the CDR3 is TGTGCCAGCAGCTCCTACGCCCGGACAAGCAATGAGCAGTTCTTC. Protein sequence: CASSSYARTSNEQFF.

J is TRBJ2-3 and V is TRBV9, with 7 bases fitting TRBD2. CDR1 is SGDLS, CDR2 YYNGEE, per germline. This CDR3 is built from 15 residues. The trim removed 3 bases at V and 6 bases at J, leaving 10 bases unmatched. The CDR3 bases are TGTGCCAGCAGCGACGACCAGGTGGGAGGGGATACGCAGTATTTT. It yields the protein CASSDDQVGGDTQYF.

The V gene is TRBV20-1, the J gene TRBJ1-4; TRBD1 aligns across 8 bases. Unmatched junction bases numbered 18, after V lost 2 bases and J lost 10 bases. Germline V CDR1 and CDR2: DFQATT, SNEGSKA (reference sequence). The CDR3 has 17 residues. The CDR3 region is CSARSQGAQRGRGKLFF. For the CDR3, the DNA is TGCAGTGCTAGAAGTCAGGGGGCCCAGCGGGGGCGGGGAAAACTGTTTTTT.

This clonotype occurred a few times. This chain connects TRBV24-1 to TRBJ2-1; D gene uncertain. This CDR3 is built from 11 residues. V was clipped by 5 bases and J by 10 bases, with 8 bases between them. The germline V gene has CDR1 KGHDR and CDR2 SFDVKD. CDR3 loop: CATSAQVEQFF. DNA for the CDR3: TGTGCCACCAGTGCCCAAGTAGAGCAGTTCTTC.

This clonotype was counted only a few times. This chain connects TRBV20-1 to TRBJ1-2; the D is unclear. Trimming left V 5 bases short and J 8 bases short, with 15 bases between. The CDR3 length is 12 residues. Per germline, CDR1 DFQATT and CDR2 SNEGSKA (reference sequence). The CDR3 sequence: CSAPKQVGGYTF. The CDR3 DNA sequence: TGCAGTGCTCCAAAACAAGTGGGGGGCTACACCTTC.

This clonotype was picked up a small number of times. The chain has TRBV7-3 and TRBJ1-1, with TRBD1 as a possible D gene (6 bases). Germline CDR1 and CDR2: SGHTA and FQGTGA. CDR3 length: 13 residues. Between the trimmed V and J ends, which lost 4 bases and 3 bases, there was a span of 9 bases. The CDR3 here is CASSWTVDTEAFF. The CDR3 nucleotides are TGTGCCAGCAGCTGGACAGTTGACACTGAAGCTTTCTTT.

The chain is built from TRBV2 and TRBJ2-3; D is undetermined. The CDR3 is 13 amino acids. Germline V gene sequence: CDR1 SNHLY, CDR2 FYNNEI. The V end was cut by 3 bases, the J end by 1 base, with 5 bases between. Here the CDR3 reads CASSDKRTDTQYF. DNA of the CDR3: TGTGCCAGCAGTGACAAACGCACAGATACGCAGTATTTT.

The chain carries TRBV12-3 or TRBV12-4 and TRBJ1-1; no definite D call. There are 13 residues in the CDR3. Trimming took 3 bases from V and 1 from J, leaving 6 bases between them. CDR3 protein: CASSFGKNTEAFF. The CDR3 bases are TGTGCCAGCAGTTTTGGGAAGAACACTGAAGCTTTCTTT.

This clonotype was seen a few times. J is TRBJ2-7 and V is TRBV5-5; no definite D call. The CDR3 sequence is 14 residues long. The germline CDR1 and CDR2 sequences are SGHKS and YYEKEE (reference sequence). Trimming cost V 0 bases and J 3 bases, with 10 bases left between them. CDR3 residues: CASSLAVDLYEQYF. The CDR3, as DNA: TGTGCCAGCAGCTTGGCCGTCGATCTCTACGAGCAGTACTTC.

This clonotype was picked up a small number of times. The junction and the germline gene differ at one end; a read error may be behind it. The chain combines TRBV29-1 with TRBJ1-2; D is uncertain. CDR1 is SQVTM, CDR2 ANQGSEA, per germline. CDR3 length equals 12 residues. The CDR3 sequence is CSVEDKGPGFPF. The CDR3 nucleotides are TGCAGCGTTGAAGACAAGGGCCCCGGATTCCCCTTC. Combining the CDR3 with reference TRBV29-1 and TRBJ1-2 gives the whole variable domain SAVISQKPSRDICQRGTSLTIQCQVDSQVTMMFWYRQQPGQSLTLIATANQGSEATYESGFVIDKFPISRPNLTFSTLTVSNMSPEDSSIYLCSVEDKGPGFPFGSGTRLTVV.

The chain recombines TRBV29-1 with TRBJ2-2; the match to TRBD2 covers 8 bases. The CDR3 spans 14 residues. V shed 7 bases and J 7 bases; nucleotides not matched to a gene: 11. The germline V gene encodes CDR1 SQVTM and CDR2 ANQGSEA. The CDR3 spells CSGGGGGRNGELFF. CDR3 in DNA: TGCAGCGGGGGCGGCGGGGGGAGGAACGGGGAGCTGTTTTTT.